The clone carrying this T cell receptor (beta chain) was observed many times. What it recognizes is unknown. The germline CDR1 and CDR2 sequences are SGHTA and FQGNSA. This CDR3 comprises 11 residues. The V end lost 5 bases, the J end lost 9 bases, and 8 bases lay between the germline ends. This entry comes from a study of T-cell reconstitution after alpha-beta-depleted transplantation in children. Study-level points and caveats: Counts and diversity of T cells one year after transplant came mostly from newly produced T cells.

Unique molecular identifiers tagged the TCRbeta library. In TCRdb, the PCR reads were re-called with MiXCR into one record per CDR3 protein. The table shows 450,000 to 600,000 distinct CDR3 sequences, with roughly a tenth occurring only once. The sample consisted of PBMCs, taken before TCRalphabeta/CD19-depleted stem cell transplant. The TCR comes from a child aged 2 to 15 with inherited bone marrow failure, due to receive a stem cell transplant. V is TRBV7-2 and J is TRBJ1-3; D remains unclear. The CDR3 DNA reads as TGTGCCAGCAGCAGCCGAAGCACCATATATTTT. This codes for CASSSRSTIYF.